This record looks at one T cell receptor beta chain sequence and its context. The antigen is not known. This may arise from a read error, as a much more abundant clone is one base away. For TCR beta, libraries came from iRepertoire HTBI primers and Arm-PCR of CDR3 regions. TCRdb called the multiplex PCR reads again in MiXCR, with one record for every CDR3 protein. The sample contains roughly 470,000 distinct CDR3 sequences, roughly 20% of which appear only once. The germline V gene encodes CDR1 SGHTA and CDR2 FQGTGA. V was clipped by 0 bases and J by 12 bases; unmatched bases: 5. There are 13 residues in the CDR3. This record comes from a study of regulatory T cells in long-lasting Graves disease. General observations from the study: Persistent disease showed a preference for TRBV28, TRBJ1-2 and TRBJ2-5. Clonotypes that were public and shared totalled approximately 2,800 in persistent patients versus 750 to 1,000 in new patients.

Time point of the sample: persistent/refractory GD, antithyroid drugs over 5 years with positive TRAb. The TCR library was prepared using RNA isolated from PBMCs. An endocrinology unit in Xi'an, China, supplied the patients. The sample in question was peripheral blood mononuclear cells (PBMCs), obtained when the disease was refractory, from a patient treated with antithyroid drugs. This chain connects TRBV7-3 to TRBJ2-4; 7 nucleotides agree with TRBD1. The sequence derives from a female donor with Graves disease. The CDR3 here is CASSLTGQTTQYF. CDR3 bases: TGTGCCAGCAGCTTAACGGGACAGACCACTCAGTACTTC.